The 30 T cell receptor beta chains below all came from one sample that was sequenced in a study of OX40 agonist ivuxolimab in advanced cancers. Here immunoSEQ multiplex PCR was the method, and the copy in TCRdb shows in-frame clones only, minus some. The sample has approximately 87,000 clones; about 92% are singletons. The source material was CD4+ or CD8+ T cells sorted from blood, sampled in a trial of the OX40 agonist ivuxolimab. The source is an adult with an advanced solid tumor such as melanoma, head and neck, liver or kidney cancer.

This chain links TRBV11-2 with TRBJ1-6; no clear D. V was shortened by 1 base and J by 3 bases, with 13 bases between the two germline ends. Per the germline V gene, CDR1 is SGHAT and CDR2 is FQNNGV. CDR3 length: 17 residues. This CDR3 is CASSLAFQLNYNSPLHF. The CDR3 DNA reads TGTGCCAGCAGCTTAGCGTTCCAGCTGAACTATAATTCACCCCTCCACTTT.

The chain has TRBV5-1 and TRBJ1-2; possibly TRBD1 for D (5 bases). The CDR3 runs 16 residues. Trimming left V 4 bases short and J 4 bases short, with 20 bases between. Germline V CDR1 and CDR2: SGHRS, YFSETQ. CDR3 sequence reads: CASSPGTLGSSYGYTF. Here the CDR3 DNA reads TGCGCCAGCAGCCCCGGGACGCTCGGATCTTCCTATGGCTACACCTTC.

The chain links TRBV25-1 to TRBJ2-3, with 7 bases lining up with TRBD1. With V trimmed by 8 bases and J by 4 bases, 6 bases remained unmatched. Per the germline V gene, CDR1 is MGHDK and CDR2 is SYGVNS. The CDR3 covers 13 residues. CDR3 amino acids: CASLGQDADTQYF. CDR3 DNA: TGTGCCAGCCTTGGACAGGACGCAGATACGCAGTATTTT. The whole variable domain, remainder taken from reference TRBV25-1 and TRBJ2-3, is EADIYQTPRYLVIGTGKKITLECSQTMGHDKMYWYQQDPGMELHLIHYSYGVNSTEKGDLSSESTVSRIRTEHFPLTLESARPSHTSQYLCASLGQDADTQYFGPGTRLTVL.

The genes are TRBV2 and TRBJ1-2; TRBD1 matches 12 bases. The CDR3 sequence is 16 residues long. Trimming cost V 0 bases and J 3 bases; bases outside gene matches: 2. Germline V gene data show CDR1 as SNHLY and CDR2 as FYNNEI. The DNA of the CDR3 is TGTGCCAGCAGTGAAGCCGGGACAGGGGGCCACTATGGCTACACCTTC. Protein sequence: CASSEAGTGGHYGYTF.

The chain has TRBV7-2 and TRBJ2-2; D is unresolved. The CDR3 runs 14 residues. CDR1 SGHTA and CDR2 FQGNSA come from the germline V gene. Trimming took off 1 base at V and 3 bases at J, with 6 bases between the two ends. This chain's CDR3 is CASSLVSDTGELFF. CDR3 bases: TGTGCCAGCAGCTTAGTGTCGGACACCGGGGAGCTGTTTTTT.

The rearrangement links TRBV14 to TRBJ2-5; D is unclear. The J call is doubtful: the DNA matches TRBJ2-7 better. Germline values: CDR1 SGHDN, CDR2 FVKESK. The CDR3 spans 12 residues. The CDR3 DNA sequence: TGTGCCAGCAGCCAAGATTTTGGCGAGCAGTACTTC. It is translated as CASSQDFGEQYF.

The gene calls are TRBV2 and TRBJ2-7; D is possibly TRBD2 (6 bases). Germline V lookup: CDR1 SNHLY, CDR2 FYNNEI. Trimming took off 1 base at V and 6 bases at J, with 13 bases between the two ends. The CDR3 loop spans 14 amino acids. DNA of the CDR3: TGTGCCAGCAGTGAAGTGGGGGGATGGGGCGAGCAGTACTTC. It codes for CASSEVGGWGEQYF. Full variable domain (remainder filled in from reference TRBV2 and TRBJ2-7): EPEVTQTPSHQVTQMGQEVILRCVPISNHLYFYWYRQILGQKVEFLVSFYNNEISEKSEIFDDQFSVERPDGSNFTLKIRSTKLEDSAMYFCASSEVGGWGEQYFGPGTRLTVT.

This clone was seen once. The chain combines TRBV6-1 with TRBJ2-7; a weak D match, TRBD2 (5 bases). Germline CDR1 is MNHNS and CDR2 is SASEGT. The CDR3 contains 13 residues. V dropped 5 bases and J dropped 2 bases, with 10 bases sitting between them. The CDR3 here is CASSLRETYEQYF. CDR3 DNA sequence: TGTGCCAGCAGTCTGAGGGAGACCTACGAGCAGTACTTC.

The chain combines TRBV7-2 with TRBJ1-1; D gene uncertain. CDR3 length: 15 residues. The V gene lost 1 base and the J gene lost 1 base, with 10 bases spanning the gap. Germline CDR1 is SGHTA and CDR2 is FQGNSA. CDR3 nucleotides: TGTGCCAGCAGCTTAGTCAGAGGGAGGAACACTGAAGCTTTCTTT. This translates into CASSLVRGRNTEAFF.

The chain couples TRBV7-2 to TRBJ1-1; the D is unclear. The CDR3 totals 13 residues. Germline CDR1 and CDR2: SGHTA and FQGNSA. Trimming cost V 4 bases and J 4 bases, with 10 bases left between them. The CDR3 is CASSSKRGTEAFF. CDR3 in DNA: TGTGCCAGCAGCTCGAAGAGAGGCACTGAAGCTTTCTTT. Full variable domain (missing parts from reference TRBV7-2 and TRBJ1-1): GAGVSQSPSNKVTEKGKDVELRCDPISGHTALYWYRQSLGQGLEFLIYFQGNSAPDKSGLPSDRFSAERTGGSVSTLTIQRTQQEDSAVYLCASSSKRGTEAFFGQGTRLTVV.

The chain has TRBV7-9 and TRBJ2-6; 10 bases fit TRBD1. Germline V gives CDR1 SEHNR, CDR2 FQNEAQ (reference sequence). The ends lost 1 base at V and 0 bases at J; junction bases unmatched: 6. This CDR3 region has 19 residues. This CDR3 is CASSLGSGQGNSGANVLTF. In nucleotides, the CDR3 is TGTGCCAGCAGCTTAGGATCGGGACAGGGGAACTCTGGGGCCAACGTCCTGACTTTC.

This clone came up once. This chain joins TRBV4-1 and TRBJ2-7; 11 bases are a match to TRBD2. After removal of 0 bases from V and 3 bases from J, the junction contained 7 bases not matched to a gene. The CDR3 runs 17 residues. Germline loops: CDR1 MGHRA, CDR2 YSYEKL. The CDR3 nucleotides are TGCGCCAGCAGCCAAGATCGTAGCGGGAGGGGTAACTACGAGCAGTACTTC. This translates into CASSQDRSGRGNYEQYF.

The CDR3 DNA reads TGCGCCAGCAGCCCTTTACCACGGGAGGGCTACACCTTC. Amino acid sequence: CASSPLPREGYTF. The genes are TRBV5-1 and TRBJ1-2; D gene ambiguous. The germline V gene encodes CDR1 SGHRS and CDR2 YFSETQ. CDR3 length: 13 amino acids. V lost 4 bases and J lost 8, with 15 bases in between.

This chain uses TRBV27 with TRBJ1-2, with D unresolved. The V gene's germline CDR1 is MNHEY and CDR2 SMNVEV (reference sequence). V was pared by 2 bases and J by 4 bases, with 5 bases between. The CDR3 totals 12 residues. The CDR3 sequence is CASSLRGYGYTF. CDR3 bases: TGTGCCAGCAGTTTACGTGGCTATGGCTACACCTTC.

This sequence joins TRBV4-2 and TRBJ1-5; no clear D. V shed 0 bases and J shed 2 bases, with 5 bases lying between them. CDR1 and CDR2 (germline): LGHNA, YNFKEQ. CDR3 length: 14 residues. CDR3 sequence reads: CASSQERGNQPQHF. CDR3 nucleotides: TGTGCCAGCAGCCAAGAGAGGGGCAATCAGCCCCAGCATTTT.

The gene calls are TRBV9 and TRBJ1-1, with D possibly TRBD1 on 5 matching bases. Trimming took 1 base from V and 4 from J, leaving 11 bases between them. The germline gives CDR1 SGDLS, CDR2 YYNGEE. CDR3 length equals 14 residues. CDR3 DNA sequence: TGTGCCAGCAGCGTAAAGGGGAGACGCACTGAAGCTTTCTTT. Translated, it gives CASSVKGRRTEAFF.

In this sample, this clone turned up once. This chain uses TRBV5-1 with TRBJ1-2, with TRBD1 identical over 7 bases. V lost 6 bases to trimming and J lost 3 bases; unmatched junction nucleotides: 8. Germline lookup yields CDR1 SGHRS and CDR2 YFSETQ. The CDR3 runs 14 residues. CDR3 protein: CASNEGAGHYGYTF. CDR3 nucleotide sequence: TGCGCCAGCAACGAGGGGGCAGGGCACTATGGCTACACCTTC.

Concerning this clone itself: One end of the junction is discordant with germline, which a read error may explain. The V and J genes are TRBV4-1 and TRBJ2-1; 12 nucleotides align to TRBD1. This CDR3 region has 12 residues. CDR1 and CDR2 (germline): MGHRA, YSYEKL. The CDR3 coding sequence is TGCGCCAGCAGCCAAGGGGGACAGGGGGCGATCTTC. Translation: CASSQGGQGAIF.

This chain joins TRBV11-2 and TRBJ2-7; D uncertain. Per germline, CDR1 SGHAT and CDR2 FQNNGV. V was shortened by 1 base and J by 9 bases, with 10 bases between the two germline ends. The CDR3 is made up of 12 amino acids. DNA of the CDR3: TGTGCCAGCAGCTTAGGGCATCTCGGGCAGTACTTC. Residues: CASSLGHLGQYF.

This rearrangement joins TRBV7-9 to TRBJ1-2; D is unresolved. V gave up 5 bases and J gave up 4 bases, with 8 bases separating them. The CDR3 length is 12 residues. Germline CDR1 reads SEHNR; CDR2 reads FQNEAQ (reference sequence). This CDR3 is CASSTSSYGYTF. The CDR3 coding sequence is TGTGCCAGCAGCACAAGTTCCTATGGCTACACCTTC.

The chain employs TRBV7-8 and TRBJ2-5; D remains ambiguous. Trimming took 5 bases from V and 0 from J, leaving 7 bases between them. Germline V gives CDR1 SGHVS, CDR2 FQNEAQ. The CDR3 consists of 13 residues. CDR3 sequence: CASSPQYQETQYF. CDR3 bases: TGTGCCAGCAGCCCCCAGTACCAAGAGACCCAGTACTTC. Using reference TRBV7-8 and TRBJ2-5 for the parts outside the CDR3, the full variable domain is GAGVSQSPRYKVAKRGQDVALRCDPISGHVSLFWYQQALGQGPEFLTYFQNEAQLDKSGLPSDRFFAERPEGSVSTLKIQRTQQEDSAVYLCASSPQYQETQYFGPGTRLLVL.

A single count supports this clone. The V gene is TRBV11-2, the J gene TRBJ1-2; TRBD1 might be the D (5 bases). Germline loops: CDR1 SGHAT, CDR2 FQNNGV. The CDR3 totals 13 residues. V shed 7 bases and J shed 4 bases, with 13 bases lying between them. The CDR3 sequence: CASTPGRSYGYTF. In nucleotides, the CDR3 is TGTGCCAGCACCCCGGGACGGAGCTATGGCTACACCTTC. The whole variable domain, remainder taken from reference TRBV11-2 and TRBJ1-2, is EAGVAQSPRYKIIEKRQSVAFWCNPISGHATLYWYQQILGQGPKLLIQFQNNGVVDDSQLPKDRFSAERLKGVDSTLKIQPAKLEDSAVYLCASTPGRSYGYTFGSGTRLTVV.

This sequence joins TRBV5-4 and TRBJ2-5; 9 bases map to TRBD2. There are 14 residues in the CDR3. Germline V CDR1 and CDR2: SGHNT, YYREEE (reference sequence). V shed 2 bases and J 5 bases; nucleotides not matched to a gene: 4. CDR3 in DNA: TGTGCCAGCAGCTTCCGACTAGCGGAGGAGACCCAGTACTTC. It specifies CASSFRLAEETQYF.

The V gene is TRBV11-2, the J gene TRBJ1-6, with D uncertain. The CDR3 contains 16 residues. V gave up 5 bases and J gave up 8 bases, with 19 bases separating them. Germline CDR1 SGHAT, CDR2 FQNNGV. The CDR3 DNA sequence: TGTGCCAGCAGCGATCTAGTGGGCGGGTTGGATTCACCCCTCCACTTT. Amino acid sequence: CASSDLVGGLDSPLHF. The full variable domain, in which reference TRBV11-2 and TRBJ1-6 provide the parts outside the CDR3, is EAGVAQSPRYKIIEKRQSVAFWCNPISGHATLYWYQQILGQGPKLLIQFQNNGVVDDSQLPKDRFSAERLKGVDSTLKIQPAKLEDSAVYLCASSDLVGGLDSPLHFGNGTRLTVT.

The CDR3 loop is CASSHNFRQPQHF. CDR3 in DNA: TGTGCCAGCAGCCACAATTTCCGTCAGCCCCAGCATTTT. The V call is TRBV5-5, the J call TRBJ1-5; D is uncertain. Trimming pared 4 bases from V and 6 bases from J, leaving 11 bases between. Per the germline V gene, CDR1 is SGHKS and CDR2 is YYEKEE (reference sequence). The CDR3 runs to 13 residues.

CDR3 in DNA: TGTGCCAGCAGCCAGATAGCGGGGGGGCCAAACAATGAGCAGTTCTTC. Protein product: CASSQIAGGPNNEQFF. V and J are TRBV14 and TRBJ2-1; 11 bases are a match to TRBD2. The CDR3 totals 16 residues. Germline CDR1 reads SGHDN; CDR2 reads FVKESK. Unmatched junction bases numbered 6, after V lost 3 bases and J lost 5 bases.

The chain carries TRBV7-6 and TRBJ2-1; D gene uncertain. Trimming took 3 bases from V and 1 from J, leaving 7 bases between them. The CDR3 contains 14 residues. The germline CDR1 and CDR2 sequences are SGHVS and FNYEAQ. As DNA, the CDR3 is TGTGCCAGCAGCTTGATGGGGTCCTACAATGAGCAGTTCTTC. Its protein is CASSLMGSYNEQFF.

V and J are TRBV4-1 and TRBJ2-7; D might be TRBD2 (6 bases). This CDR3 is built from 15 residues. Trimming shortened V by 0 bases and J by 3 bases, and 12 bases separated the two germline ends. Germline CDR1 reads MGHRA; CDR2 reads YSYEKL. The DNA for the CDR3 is TGCGCCAGCAGCCAAGATTTCAGGGAGGTCTACGAGCAGTACTTC. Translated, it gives CASSQDFREVYEQYF.

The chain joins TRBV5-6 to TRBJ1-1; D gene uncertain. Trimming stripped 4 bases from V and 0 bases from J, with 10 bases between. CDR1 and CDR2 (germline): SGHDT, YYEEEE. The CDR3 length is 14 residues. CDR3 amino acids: CASSVEGMNTEAFF. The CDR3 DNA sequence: TGTGCCAGCAGCGTCGAAGGGATGAACACTGAAGCTTTCTTT.

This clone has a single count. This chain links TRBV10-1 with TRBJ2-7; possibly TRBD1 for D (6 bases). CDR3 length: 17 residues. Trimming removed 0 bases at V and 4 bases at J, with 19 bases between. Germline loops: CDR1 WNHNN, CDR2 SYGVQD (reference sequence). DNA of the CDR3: TGCGCCAGCAGTGAGTCGAATCTGGCAGGGGTAAAGTACGAGCAGTACTTC. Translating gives CASSESNLAGVKYEQYF.